A selection of T cell receptor beta chains follows, all from one sample in a study of blood T cell repertoires in COVID-19. Assay: immunoSEQ multiplex PCR; the TCRdb copy retains only in-frame clones and omits some. Here the sample spans 300,000 or so clones, approximately 86% being singletons. Material: peripheral blood. These receptors were taken from a man aged 70-80 years with acute or convalescent COVID-19. Both conserved end residues are part of each CDR3. The order of the fields is CDR3 protein, CDR3 DNA, D gene, J gene, V gene, CDR3 length, clone size. D genes are given only for firm matches. The size field is filled for only some rows; it gives once, few, many or a size class.

cdr3_aa: CASSPELQILAGELFF; cdr3_nt: TGTGCCAGCAGCCCAGAATTACAGATATTGGCCGGGGAGCTGTTTTTT; d_call: .; j_call: TRBJ2-2; v_call: TRBV5-5; cdr3_length: 16; clone_size: .
cdr3_aa: CASSLGTSADLFF; cdr3_nt: TGTGCCAGCAGTCTGGGTACTAGCGCCGATCTGTTTTTT; d_call: TRBD2; j_call: TRBJ2-2; v_call: TRBV12-3/TRBV12-4; cdr3_length: 13; clone_size: .
cdr3_aa: CSAYTGSEQYF; cdr3_nt: TGCAGTGCTTATACAGGGAGCGAGCAGTACTTC; d_call: .; j_call: TRBJ2-7; v_call: TRBV20-1; cdr3_length: 11; clone_size: .
cdr3_aa: CASSAGDSSNSPLHF; cdr3_nt: TGTGCCAGTAGTGCAGGGGACAGCAGTAATTCACCCCTCCACTTT; d_call: TRBD1; j_call: TRBJ1-6; v_call: TRBV19; cdr3_length: 15; clone_size: .
cdr3_aa: CASSLVAGQTNEKLFF; cdr3_nt: TGCGCCAGCAGCTTGGTTGCAGGACAAACTAATGAAAAACTGTTTTTT; d_call: .; j_call: TRBJ1-4; v_call: TRBV5-1; cdr3_length: 16; clone_size: .
cdr3_aa: CASSLRDRVYNEQFF; cdr3_nt: TGTGCCAGCAGTTTACGGGACAGGGTCTACAATGAGCAGTTCTTC; d_call: TRBD1; j_call: TRBJ2-1; v_call: TRBV28; cdr3_length: 15; clone_size: .
cdr3_aa: CASSQGSFGDTEAFF; cdr3_nt: TGTGCCAGCAGCCAAGGGAGCTTCGGGGATACTGAAGCTTTCTTT; d_call: .; j_call: TRBJ1-1; v_call: TRBV4-2; cdr3_length: 15; clone_size: .
cdr3_aa: CASSPKVRSRNEKLFF; cdr3_nt: TGTGCCAGCAGCCCCAAGGTCAGGTCCCGGAATGAAAAACTGTTTTTT; d_call: .; j_call: TRBJ1-4; v_call: TRBV21-1; cdr3_length: 16; clone_size: .
cdr3_aa: CASRGTVSYEQYF; cdr3_nt: TGTGCCAGCAGAGGGACAGTTTCCTACGAGCAGTACTTC; d_call: TRBD1; j_call: TRBJ2-7; v_call: TRBV6-5; cdr3_length: 13; clone_size: .
cdr3_aa: CASSWPNGVPAGELFF; cdr3_nt: TGTGCCAGCAGTTGGCCGAACGGGGTCCCGGCCGGGGAGCTGTTTTTT; d_call: .; j_call: TRBJ2-2; v_call: TRBV6-5; cdr3_length: 16; clone_size: .
cdr3_aa: CASSKGDSLAGVYEQYF; cdr3_nt: TGTGCCAGCAGCAAAGGAGACTCTCTAGCGGGAGTTTACGAGCAGTACTTC; d_call: TRBD2; j_call: TRBJ2-7; v_call: TRBV7-6; cdr3_length: 17; clone_size: .
cdr3_aa: CASSARRENTEAFF; cdr3_nt: TGTGCCAGCAGCGCCCGGAGGGAAAACACTGAAGCTTTCTTT; d_call: .; j_call: TRBJ1-1; v_call: TRBV9; cdr3_length: 14; clone_size: .
cdr3_aa: CASIRGGSTDTQYF; cdr3_nt: TGCGCCAGCATCAGAGGAGGTAGCACAGATACGCAGTATTTT; d_call: .; j_call: TRBJ2-3; v_call: TRBV5-1; cdr3_length: 14; clone_size: few
cdr3_aa: CASSIPGREPQHF; cdr3_nt: TGTGCCAGTAGTATCCCCGGTCGTGAGCCCCAGCATTTT; d_call: .; j_call: TRBJ1-5; v_call: TRBV19; cdr3_length: 13; clone_size: .
cdr3_aa: CASSIGTSPDTQYF; cdr3_nt: TGTGCCAGTAGTATCGGGACTAGCCCAGATACGCAGTATTTT; d_call: TRBD2; j_call: TRBJ2-3; v_call: TRBV19; cdr3_length: 14; clone_size: .
cdr3_aa: CASSSIDSNTQYF; cdr3_nt: TGTGCCAGCAGCTCAATCGACAGTAATACGCAGTATTTT; d_call: .; j_call: TRBJ2-3; v_call: TRBV11-3; cdr3_length: 13; clone_size: once
cdr3_aa: CASSVGVGGSSYNEQFF; cdr3_nt: TGTGCCAGCAGCGTAGGTGTCGGCGGAAGCTCCTACAATGAGCAGTTCTTC; d_call: .; j_call: TRBJ2-1; v_call: TRBV9; cdr3_length: 17; clone_size: .
cdr3_aa: CASSALGGDGNQPQHF; cdr3_nt: TGTGCCAGCTCAGCTTTGGGGGGAGACGGCAATCAGCCCCAGCATTTT; d_call: .; j_call: TRBJ1-5; v_call: TRBV18; cdr3_length: 16; clone_size: .
cdr3_aa: CASSPHASAATEAFF; cdr3_nt: TGTGCCAGCAGCCCCCACGCGTCGGCGGCAACTGAAGCTTTCTTT; d_call: .; j_call: TRBJ1-1; v_call: TRBV7-2; cdr3_length: 15; clone_size: .
cdr3_aa: CASSLVLLNSPLHF; cdr3_nt: TGTGCCAGCAGTTTGGTCCTCCTAAATTCACCCCTCCACTTT; d_call: .; j_call: TRBJ1-6; v_call: TRBV28; cdr3_length: 14; clone_size: .
cdr3_aa: CSVVGARGTDTQYF; cdr3_nt: TGCAGCGTTGTGGGGGCGCGGGGCACAGATACGCAGTATTTT; d_call: .; j_call: TRBJ2-3; v_call: TRBV29-1; cdr3_length: 14; clone_size: .
cdr3_aa: CASLVGGRGTEAFF; cdr3_nt: TGTGCCAGCTTGGTAGGGGGCAGGGGGACTGAAGCTTTCTTT; d_call: TRBD1; j_call: TRBJ1-1; v_call: TRBV28; cdr3_length: 14; clone_size: .
cdr3_aa: CASSQDVSESSGYTF; cdr3_nt: TGCGCCAGCAGCCAAGATGTTTCGGAGAGTTCGGGCTACACCTTC; d_call: .; j_call: TRBJ1-2; v_call: TRBV4-3; cdr3_length: 15; clone_size: .
cdr3_aa: CASSARDEQYF; cdr3_nt: TGTGCCAGCAGCGCCAGGGACGAGCAGTACTTC; d_call: .; j_call: TRBJ2-7; v_call: TRBV7-9; cdr3_length: 11; clone_size: .
cdr3_aa: CASSRGAGGGGYNEQFF; cdr3_nt: TGTGCCAGCAGCCGCGGCGCAGGGGGTGGCGGGTACAATGAGCAGTTCTTC; d_call: TRBD1; j_call: TRBJ2-1; v_call: TRBV7-2; cdr3_length: 17; clone_size: .
cdr3_aa: CATSRRQGDYGYTF; cdr3_nt: TGTGCCACCAGCCGTCGACAGGGGGACTATGGCTACACCTTC; d_call: TRBD1; j_call: TRBJ1-2; v_call: TRBV15; cdr3_length: 14; clone_size: once
cdr3_aa: CASSFTSLRVTEAFF; cdr3_nt: TGTGCCAGCAGCTTTACCTCCCTCAGGGTCACTGAAGCTTTCTTT; d_call: .; j_call: TRBJ1-1; v_call: TRBV7-2; cdr3_length: 15; clone_size: .
cdr3_aa: CASSLKGGTGELFF; cdr3_nt: TGTGCCAGCAGCTTAAAGGGAGGGACCGGGGAGCTGTTTTTT; d_call: TRBD2; j_call: TRBJ2-2; v_call: TRBV7-2; cdr3_length: 14; clone_size: .
cdr3_aa: CSVLPAEGPYEQYF; cdr3_nt: TGCAGCGTTCTCCCAGCGGAGGGCCCCTACGAGCAGTACTTC; d_call: .; j_call: TRBJ2-7; v_call: TRBV29-1; cdr3_length: 14; clone_size: .
cdr3_aa: CASSFLSGSGHNSPLHF; cdr3_nt: TGTGCCAGCAGTTTCTTGTCCGGGTCCGGTCATAATTCACCCCTCCACTTT; d_call: .; j_call: TRBJ1-6; v_call: TRBV28; cdr3_length: 17; clone_size: .
cdr3_aa: CASSMGYGSADTQYF; cdr3_nt: TGTGCCAGTAGTATGGGCTATGGTAGCGCAGATACGCAGTATTTT; d_call: .; j_call: TRBJ2-3; v_call: TRBV19; cdr3_length: 15; clone_size: .
cdr3_aa: CAWSIGTIYGYTF; cdr3_nt: TGTGCCTGGAGTATCGGGACAATCTATGGCTACACCTTC; d_call: .; j_call: TRBJ1-2; v_call: TRBV30; cdr3_length: 13; clone_size: .
cdr3_aa: CASSKPSLEAFF; cdr3_nt: TGTGCCAGCAGCAAGCCCAGTCTAGAGGCTTTCTTT; d_call: .; j_call: TRBJ1-1; v_call: TRBV21-1; cdr3_length: 12; clone_size: once
cdr3_aa: CASCLTGGDSPLHF; cdr3_nt: TGTGCCAGTTGCCTGACAGGGGGCGATTCACCCCTCCACTTT; d_call: TRBD1; j_call: TRBJ1-6; v_call: TRBV6-5; cdr3_length: 14; clone_size: .
cdr3_aa: CSASSGTSVSYEQYF; cdr3_nt: TGCAGTGCTAGTTCCGGGACTAGCGTCTCCTACGAGCAGTACTTC; d_call: TRBD2; j_call: TRBJ2-7; v_call: TRBV20-1; cdr3_length: 15; clone_size: .
cdr3_aa: CAISERAGAYEQYF; cdr3_nt: TGTGCCATCAGTGAACGAGCGGGGGCCTACGAGCAGTACTTC; d_call: TRBD2; j_call: TRBJ2-7; v_call: TRBV10-3; cdr3_length: 14; clone_size: .
cdr3_aa: CASSQDNRGRGETQYF; cdr3_nt: TGTGCCAGCAGCCAAGATAACAGGGGAAGAGGAGAGACCCAGTACTTC; d_call: TRBD1; j_call: TRBJ2-5; v_call: TRBV4-2; cdr3_length: 16; clone_size: .
cdr3_aa: CATSRDQLAGGFGDTQYF; cdr3_nt: TGTGCCACCAGCAGAGATCAACTAGCGGGAGGTTTTGGAGATACGCAGTATTTT; d_call: TRBD2; j_call: TRBJ2-3; v_call: TRBV15; cdr3_length: 18; clone_size: once